Listed here are 8 T cell receptor beta chains from one sample, sequenced in a study of blood T cell repertoires in COVID-19. Profiled with immunoSEQ multiplex PCR; TCRdb holds only in-frame clones, not every one. Of approximately 200,000 clones listed, more than 80% are singletons. The sample comprised PBMCs or T cells enriched from blood (not recorded which). These receptors came from a man aged 25-45 years who had recovered from COVID-19.

The chain carries TRBV5-4 and TRBJ1-5, with 9 bases identical to TRBD1. This CDR3 has 14 residues. Trimming at V came to 4 bases and at J to 7 bases, leaving 6 bases not matched to a gene. Per germline, CDR1 SGHNT and CDR2 YYREEE (reference sequence). The CDR3 DNA reads TGTGCCAGCAGCCCGGGACAGGGCGAACAGCCCCAGCATTTT. Translated, it gives CASSPGQGEQPQHF.

This clone has just one count. The V call is TRBV7-8, the J call TRBJ2-1; D remains ambiguous. V was pared by 2 bases and J by 9 bases, with 17 bases between. CDR1 SGHVS and CDR2 FQNEAQ come from the germline V gene. The CDR3 has 15 residues. This CDR3 is CASSLFAGFSGEQFF. CDR3 sequence (DNA): TGTGCCAGCAGCTTATTTGCCGGGTTCTCGGGTGAGCAGTTCTTC.

The chain combines TRBV30 with TRBJ1-4, with TRBD1 identical over 7 bases. The V gene end was trimmed by 2 bases and the J gene end by 0 bases; junction bases not matched to a gene: 6. CDR1 and CDR2 from the germline V gene are GTSNPN and SVGIG (reference sequence). The CDR3 runs to 16 residues. The CDR3 DNA is TGTGCCTGGAGTCCCGGACAGGCCCCAACTAATGAAAAACTGTTTTTT. Its translation: CAWSPGQAPTNEKLFF.

The chain links TRBV6-1 to TRBJ1-5, with D tentatively TRBD1 (5 bases). The germline V gene has CDR1 MNHNS and CDR2 SASEGT. Trimming shortened V by 2 bases and J by 6 bases, and 17 bases separated the two germline ends. This CDR3 is 16 amino acids long. CDR3 region: CASSERSGAGFQPQHF. The CDR3 bases are TGTGCCAGCAGTGAAAGGTCCGGGGCGGGGTTTCAGCCCCAGCATTTT.

V is TRBV12-3 or TRBV12-4 and J is TRBJ1-1; D is unresolved. Trimming took 3 bases from V and 0 from J, leaving 5 bases between them. The CDR3 loop spans 13 amino acids. CDR3: CASSFQMNTEAFF. The CDR3 coding sequence is TGTGCCAGCAGTTTTCAGATGAACACTGAAGCTTTCTTT.

This sequence joins TRBV6-1 and TRBJ1-1; 8 bases are a match to TRBD1. Per germline, CDR1 MNHNS and CDR2 SASEGT. Germline trimming cut 1 base from V and 4 bases from J; bases unmatched to any gene: 5. The CDR3 totals 15 residues. DNA of the CDR3: TGTGCCAGCAGTGAAGGGGCGACAGGGGCCACTGAAGCTTTCTTT. This translates into CASSEGATGATEAFF.

This chain uses TRBV9 with TRBJ1-2, with 8 bases aligning to TRBD1. The CDR3 is 13 amino acids. Germline CDR1 reads SGDLS; CDR2 reads YYNGEE. V was pared by 6 bases and J by 6 bases, with 7 bases of the junction left unmatched. CDR3 in amino acids: CASKARTGNGYTF. CDR3 DNA sequence: TGTGCCAGCAAGGCTCGGACAGGGAATGGCTACACCTTC.

The CDR3 here is CASSSPDREETQYF. The CDR3 bases are TGTGCCAGCAGCTCCCCGGACAGGGAAGAGACCCAGTACTTC. J is TRBJ2-5 and V is TRBV7-2, with 8 bases lining up with TRBD1. The CDR3 extends over 14 amino acids. Germline CDR1 is SGHTA and CDR2 is FQGNSA. With 4 bases clipped from V and 3 bases from J, the junction kept 4 bases outside the gene matches.